This TCR beta chain was recorded in a study of T cell changes during pregnancy in multiple sclerosis. Sequencing was performed with immunoSEQ multiplex PCR; in TCRdb, only in-frame clones are kept and a portion is missing. The table lists 60,000 or so clones, 90% to 95% of them singletons, with around 0.85% in the top ten. This CDR3 is built from 14 residues. The germline V gene has CDR1 SGHRS and CDR2 YFSETQ. The V gene end was trimmed by 4 bases and the J gene end by 6 bases; junction bases not matched to a gene: 6. This sequence originates from a female donor with multiple sclerosis, enrolled in a pregnancy study. The material was peripheral blood, obtained before pregnancy. The J gene is TRBJ1-3, the V gene TRBV5-1; TRBD1 agrees at 8 bases. The CDR3 nucleotides are TGCGCCAGCAGCCCGGGACAGGCCAAAAACACCATATATTTT. It translates to CASSPGQAKNTIYF. The full variable domain, in which reference TRBV5-1 and TRBJ1-3 provide the parts outside the CDR3, is KAGVTQTPRYLIKTRGQQVTLSCSPISGHRSVSWYQQTPGQGLQFLFEYFSETQRNKGNFPGRFSGRQFSNSRSEMNVSTLELGDSALYLCASSPGQAKNTIYFGEGSWLTVV.